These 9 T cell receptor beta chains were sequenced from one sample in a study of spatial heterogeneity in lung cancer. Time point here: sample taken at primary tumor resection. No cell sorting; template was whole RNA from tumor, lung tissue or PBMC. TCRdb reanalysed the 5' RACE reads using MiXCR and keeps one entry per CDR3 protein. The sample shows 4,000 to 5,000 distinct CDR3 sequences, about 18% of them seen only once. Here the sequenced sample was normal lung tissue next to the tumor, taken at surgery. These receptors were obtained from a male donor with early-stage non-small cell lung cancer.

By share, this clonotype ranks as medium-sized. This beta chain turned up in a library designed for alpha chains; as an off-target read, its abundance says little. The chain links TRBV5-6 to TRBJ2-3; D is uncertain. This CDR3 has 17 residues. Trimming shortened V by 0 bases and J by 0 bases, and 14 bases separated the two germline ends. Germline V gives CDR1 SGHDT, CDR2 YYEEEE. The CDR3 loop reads CASSLGLRKSSTDTQYF. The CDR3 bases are TGTGCCAGCAGCTTGGGTCTCAGGAAGTCTAGCACAGATACGCAGTATTTT.

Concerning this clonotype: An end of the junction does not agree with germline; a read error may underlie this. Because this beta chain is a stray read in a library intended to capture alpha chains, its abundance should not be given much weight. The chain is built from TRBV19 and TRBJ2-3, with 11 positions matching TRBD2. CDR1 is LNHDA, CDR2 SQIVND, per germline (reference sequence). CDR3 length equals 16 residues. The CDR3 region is CANSVGLAGRTDTQYF. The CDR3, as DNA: TGTGCCAATAGTGTTGGACTAGCGGGCCGCACAGATACGCAGTATTTT.

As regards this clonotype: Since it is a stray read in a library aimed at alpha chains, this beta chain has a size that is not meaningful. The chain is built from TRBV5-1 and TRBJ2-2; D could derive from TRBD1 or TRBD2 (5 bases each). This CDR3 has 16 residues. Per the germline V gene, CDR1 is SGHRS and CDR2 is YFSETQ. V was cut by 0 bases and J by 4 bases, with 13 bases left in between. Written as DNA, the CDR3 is TGCGCCAGCAGCTTGGACTCGGGGCAGGCCACCGGGGAGCTGTTTTTT. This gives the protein CASSLDSGQATGELFF.

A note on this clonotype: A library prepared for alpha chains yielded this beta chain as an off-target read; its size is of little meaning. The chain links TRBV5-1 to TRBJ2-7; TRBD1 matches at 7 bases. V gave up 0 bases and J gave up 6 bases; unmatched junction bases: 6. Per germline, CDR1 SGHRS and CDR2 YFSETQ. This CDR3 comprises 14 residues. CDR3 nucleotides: TGCGCCAGCAGCTTGGCCGAGGGGGCTGGCGAGCAGTACTTC. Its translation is CASSLAEGAGEQYF.

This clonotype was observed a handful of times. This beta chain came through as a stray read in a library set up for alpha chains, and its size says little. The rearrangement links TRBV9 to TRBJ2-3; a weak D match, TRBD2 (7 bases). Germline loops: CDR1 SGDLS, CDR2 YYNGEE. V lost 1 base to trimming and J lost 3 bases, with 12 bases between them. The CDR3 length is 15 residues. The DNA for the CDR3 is TGTGCCAGCAGCGTAAAGGGGGGGCCAACAGATACGCAGTATTTT. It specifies CASSVKGGPTDTQYF. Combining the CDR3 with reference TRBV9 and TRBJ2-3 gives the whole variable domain DSGVTQTPKHLITATGQRVTLRCSPRSGDLSVYWYQQSLDQGLQFLIQYYNGEERAKGNILERFSAQQFPDLHSELNLSSLELGDSALYFCASSVKGGPTDTQYFGPGTRLTVL.

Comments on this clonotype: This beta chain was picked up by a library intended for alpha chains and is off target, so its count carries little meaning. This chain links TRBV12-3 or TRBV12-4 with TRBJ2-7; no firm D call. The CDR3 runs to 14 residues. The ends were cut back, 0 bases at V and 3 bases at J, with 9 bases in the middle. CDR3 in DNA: TGTGCCAGCAGTTTAGCCAGGAACCTCTACGAGCAGTACTTC. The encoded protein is CASSLARNLYEQYF.

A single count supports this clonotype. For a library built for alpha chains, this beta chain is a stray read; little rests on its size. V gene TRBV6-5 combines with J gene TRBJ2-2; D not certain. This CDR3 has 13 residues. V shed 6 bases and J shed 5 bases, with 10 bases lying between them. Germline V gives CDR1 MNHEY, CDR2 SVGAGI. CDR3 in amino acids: CASRGGSTGELFF. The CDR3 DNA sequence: TGTGCCAGCAGGGGTGGCTCGACCGGGGAGCTGTTTTTT.

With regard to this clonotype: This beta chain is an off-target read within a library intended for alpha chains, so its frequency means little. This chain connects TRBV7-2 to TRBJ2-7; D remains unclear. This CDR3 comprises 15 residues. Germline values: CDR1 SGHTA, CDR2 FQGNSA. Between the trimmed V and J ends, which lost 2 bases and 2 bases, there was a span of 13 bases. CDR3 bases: TGTGCCAGCAGCTTACATGGCACGAATGCCTACGAGCAGTACTTC. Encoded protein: CASSLHGTNAYEQYF.

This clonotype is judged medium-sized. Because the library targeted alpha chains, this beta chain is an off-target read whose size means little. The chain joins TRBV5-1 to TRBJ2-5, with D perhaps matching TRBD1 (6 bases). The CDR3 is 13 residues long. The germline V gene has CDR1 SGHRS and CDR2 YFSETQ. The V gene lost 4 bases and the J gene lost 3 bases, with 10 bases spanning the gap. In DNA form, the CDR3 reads TGCGCCAGCAGCCGGAACAGGGAAGAGACCCAGTACTTC. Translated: CASSRNREETQYF.